There are many counts of the clone carrying this TCR beta chain. These data originate in a study of T cells in Graves' hyperthyroidism and ophthalmopathy. Researchers amplified the TCR beta CDR3 regions from RNA transcripts. Initially, a first-round RT-PCR of the TCR CDR3 employed the HTBI primer set. In TCRdb, the multiplex PCR reads were re-called with MiXCR into one record per CDR3 protein. The data show around 350,000 distinct CDR3 sequences, with nearly 15% seen just once and under 25% held by the top ten. Trimming left V 0 bases short and J 4 bases short, with 15 bases between. The CDR3 spans 16 residues. Germline CDR1 SGHRS, CDR2 YFSETQ.

The rearrangement joins TRBV5-1 to TRBJ2-3; D unresolved. The sequencing input was blood. The sequence was collected from a woman aged 55-69 years with Graves' ophthalmopathy. This CDR3 reads CASSLEGSGMADTQYF. CDR3 coding DNA: TGCGCCAGCAGCTTGGAAGGGTCCGGAATGGCAGATACGCAGTATTTT.